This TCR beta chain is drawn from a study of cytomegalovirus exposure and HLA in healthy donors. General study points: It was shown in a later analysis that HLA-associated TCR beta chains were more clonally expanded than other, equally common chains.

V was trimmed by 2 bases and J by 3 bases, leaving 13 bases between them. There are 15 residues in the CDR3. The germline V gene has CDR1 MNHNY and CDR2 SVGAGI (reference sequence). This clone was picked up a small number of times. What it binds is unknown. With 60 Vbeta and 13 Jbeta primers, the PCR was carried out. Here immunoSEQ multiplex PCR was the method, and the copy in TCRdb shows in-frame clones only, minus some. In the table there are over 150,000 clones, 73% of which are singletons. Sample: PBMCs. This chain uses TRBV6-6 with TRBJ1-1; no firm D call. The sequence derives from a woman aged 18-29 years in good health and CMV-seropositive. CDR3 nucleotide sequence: TGTGCCAGCAGTTACCTAGCGGGGTTTGACACTGAAGCTTTCTTT. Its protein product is CASSYLAGFDTEAFF.